This entry lists 32 T cell receptor beta chains sequenced from one sample in a study of blood T cell repertoires in COVID-19. The method was immunoSEQ multiplex PCR; TCRdb's version includes in-frame clones alone and lacks a portion of them. The sample lists around 100,000 clones, 65% to 90% occurring once. Sequencing was performed on peripheral blood. Source of these receptors: an older man with acute or convalescent COVID-19.

The chain joins TRBV5-4 to TRBJ1-1; 10 nucleotides agree with TRBD1. J gave up 5 bases and V 4 bases, and 11 bases lay outside the gene matches. The germline CDR1 and CDR2 sequences are SGHNT and YYREEE (reference sequence). The CDR3 sequence is 16 residues long. The chain's CDR3 is CASSPGTGALATEAFF. The CDR3, as DNA: TGTGCCAGCAGCCCAGGGACAGGGGCGCTTGCTACTGAAGCTTTCTTT.

This chain links TRBV18 with TRBJ1-5; 8 positions match TRBD1. After removal of 5 bases from V and 3 bases from J, the junction contained 6 bases not matched to a gene. This CDR3 contains 15 residues. Germline loops: CDR1 KGHSH, CDR2 LQKENI. CDR3 nucleotide sequence: TGTGCCAGCTCAAAAGGGACAGGCTCCAATCAGCCCCAGCATTTT. Translating gives CASSKGTGSNQPQHF.

The chain joins TRBV15 to TRBJ1-2; D is unclear. The germline V gene has CDR1 LNHNV and CDR2 YYDKDF (reference sequence). This CDR3 spans 14 amino acids. V was shortened by 1 base and J by 6 bases, with 12 bases between the two germline ends. The CDR3 bases are TGTGCCACCAGCAGAGCTTTGGCTGTGGATGGCTACACCTTC. It translates to CATSRALAVDGYTF.

The chain joins TRBV7-6 to TRBJ1-1, with 8 bases aligning to TRBD1. Per the germline V gene, CDR1 is SGHVS and CDR2 is FNYEAQ. The CDR3 has 14 amino acids. With V trimmed by 5 bases and J by 5 bases, 7 bases remained unmatched. CDR3 residues: CASSTSDRVTEAFF. CDR3 nucleotide sequence: TGTGCCAGCAGCACCTCGGACAGGGTAACTGAAGCTTTCTTT. Drawing the rest from reference TRBV7-6 and TRBJ1-1, the complete variable domain is GAGVSQSPRYKVTKRGQDVALRCDPISGHVSLYWYRQALGQGPEFLTYFNYEAQQDKSGLPNDRFSAERPEGSISTLTIQRTEQRDSAMYRCASSTSDRVTEAFFGQGTRLTVV.

The genes are TRBV5-1 and TRBJ2-3; TRBD1 agrees at 8 bases. The CDR3 is 14 residues long. Per the germline V gene, CDR1 is SGHRS and CDR2 is YFSETQ. V trimming: 4 bases; J trimming: 2 bases; junction bases outside the gene matches: 3. The CDR3 spells CASSRDRNTDTQYF. As DNA, the CDR3 is TGCGCCAGCAGCCGGGACAGGAACACAGATACGCAGTATTTT.

This chain uses TRBV11-3 with TRBJ2-1, with TRBD2 as a possible D gene (6 bases). CDR1 and CDR2 from the germline V gene are SGHNT and YENEEA. This CDR3 spans 13 amino acids. V dropped 5 bases and J dropped 9 bases, with 14 bases sitting between them. CDR3 region: CASSGHGTPEQFF. CDR3 DNA sequence: TGTGCCAGCAGCGGGCATGGGACTCCTGAGCAGTTCTTC.

This chain joins TRBV7-9 and TRBJ2-1; 8 bases are a match to TRBD2. The V gene end was trimmed by 5 bases and the J gene end by 6 bases; junction bases not matched to a gene: 15. This CDR3 contains 17 residues. Looked up from germline, CDR1 is SEHNR and CDR2 is FQNEAQ (reference sequence). DNA for the CDR3: TGTGCCAGCAGCCCCCACGAATTAGCGGGAAATCCCAATGAGCAGTTCTTC. This sequence encodes CASSPHELAGNPNEQFF.

This chain joins TRBV14 and TRBJ2-2; D not certain. V was trimmed by 1 base and J by 5 bases, leaving 5 bases between them. Germline V gene data show CDR1 as SGHDN and CDR2 as FVKESK. There are 13 residues in the CDR3. The CDR3 region has the DNA TGTGCCAGCAGCCAAGTAGCAACCGGGGAGCTGTTTTTT. Translating gives CASSQVATGELFF.

CDR3 protein: CASSRGSLPDEQYF. The CDR3 DNA reads as TGTGCCAGCAGCAGAGGAAGTCTACCCGACGAGCAGTACTTC. V is TRBV7-2 and J is TRBJ2-7; D is unresolved. The germline V and J ends were trimmed by 5 bases and 5 bases, with 16 bases remaining between them. Germline assignment: CDR1 SGHTA and CDR2 FQGNSA. The CDR3 extends over 14 amino acids. Variable domain in full (rest from reference TRBV7-2 and TRBJ2-7): GAGVSQSPSNKVTEKGKDVELRCDPISGHTALYWYRQSLGQGLEFLIYFQGNSAPDKSGLPSDRFSAERTGGSVSTLTIQRTQQEDSAVYLCASSRGSLPDEQYFGPGTRLTVT.

The DNA of the CDR3 is TGTGCCAGCAGCCGAGACACCTACGAGCAGTACTTC. As protein: CASSRDTYEQYF. The chain combines TRBV2 with TRBJ2-7; D remains unclear. From germline, CDR1 is SNHLY and CDR2 FYNNEI. The V end lost 6 bases, the J end lost 2 bases, and 8 bases lay between the germline ends. The CDR3 extends over 12 amino acids.

The chain links TRBV28 to TRBJ1-4; D remains ambiguous. There are 14 residues in the CDR3. Germline V gene data show CDR1 as MDHEN and CDR2 as SYDVKM. Trimming pared 6 bases from V and 0 bases from J, leaving 8 bases between. The chain's CDR3 is CASRGFSTNEKLFF. The CDR3 coding sequence is TGTGCCAGCAGGGGCTTCTCAACTAATGAAAAACTGTTTTTT.

This clone was seen a single time. The DNA for the CDR3 is TGTGCCAGCAGTGAAGCAAGAGACTCCTTAGGGGTGCAGCCCCAGCATTTT. Translated, it gives CASSEARDSLGVQPQHF. The chain is built from TRBV6-1 and TRBJ1-5, with D perhaps matching TRBD1 (5 bases). Germline CDR1 and CDR2: MNHNS and SASEGT. CDR3 size: 17 residues. Trimming shortened V by 0 bases and J by 7 bases, and 19 bases separated the two germline ends.

This clone showed up just once. The chain couples TRBV6-5 to TRBJ2-1, with TRBD1 matching 10 bases. CDR1 is MNHEY and CDR2 is SVGAGI in the germline V gene. There are 13 residues in the CDR3. With V trimmed by 8 bases and J by 7 bases, 5 bases remained unmatched. CDR3 loop: CASLDRGRNEQFF. DNA of the CDR3: TGTGCCAGCCTCGACAGGGGGCGTAATGAGCAGTTCTTC.

The chain uses TRBV7-9 and TRBJ1-6; 7 positions match TRBD1. Losses at the gene ends were 5 bases for V and 9 bases for J; bases not matched to a gene: 10. The CDR3 has 15 amino acids. Germline lookup yields CDR1 SEHNR and CDR2 FQNEAQ (reference sequence). The CDR3 nucleotides read TGTGCCAGCAGCCCAGCAGGGGGGCCGGCTTCACCCCTCCACTTT. Translation gives CASSPAGGPASPLHF. Full variable domain (missing parts from reference TRBV7-9 and TRBJ1-6): DTGVSQNPRHKITKRGQNVTFRCDPISEHNRLYWYRQTLGQGPEFLTYFQNEAQLEKSRLLSDRFSAERPKGSFSTLEIQRTEQGDSAMYLCASSPAGGPASPLHFGNGTRLTVT.

V usage is TRBV7-8 and J usage is TRBJ2-7; D gene unclear. Trimming took off 1 base at V and 5 bases at J, with 15 bases between the two ends. The CDR3 totals 15 residues. CDR1 and CDR2 from the germline V gene are SGHVS and FQNEAQ. In DNA form, the CDR3 reads TGTGCCAGCAGCTTAGGCTCTATCTTCCCCGACGAGCAGTACTTC. Translation: CASSLGSIFPDEQYF. Using reference TRBV7-8 and TRBJ2-7 for the parts outside the CDR3, the full variable domain is GAGVSQSPRYKVAKRGQDVALRCDPISGHVSLFWYQQALGQGPEFLTYFQNEAQLDKSGLPSDRFFAERPEGSVSTLKIQRTQQEDSAVYLCASSLGSIFPDEQYFGPGTRLTVT.

V and J are TRBV3-1 (or the pseudogene TRBV3-2) and TRBJ1-5; 8 nucleotides match TRBD1. V lost 1 base to trimming and J lost 8 bases; unmatched junction nucleotides: 7. Germline CDR1 is LGHDT and CDR2 is YNNKEL (reference sequence). This CDR3 is 15 amino acids long. CDR3 loop: CASSQASGGREPQHF. CDR3 nucleotide sequence: TGTGCCAGCAGCCAAGCGTCAGGGGGCAGAGAGCCCCAGCATTTT.

The chain recombines TRBV29-1 with TRBJ2-5, with TRBD1 matching over 7 bases. The CDR3 loop spans 15 amino acids. Trimming cost V 0 bases and J 4 bases; bases outside gene matches: 8. CDR1 is SQVTM and CDR2 is ANQGSEA in the germline V gene. The CDR3, as DNA: TGCAGCGTTGAAGACCTGACAGGGTTGGGAGAGACCCAGTACTTC. It encodes CSVEDLTGLGETQYF.

The CDR3 reads CASSSWTVRRGEQFF. The CDR3 region has the DNA TGTGCCAGCAGCTCCTGGACTGTCCGCCGTGGTGAGCAGTTCTTC. This rearrangement joins TRBV7-2 to TRBJ2-1; TRBD2 might be the D (5 bases). The germline CDR1 and CDR2 sequences are SGHTA and FQGNSA. The CDR3 is 15 amino acids. V gave up 4 bases and J gave up 9 bases, with 19 bases separating them.

The chain links TRBV28 to TRBJ2-1, with TRBD1 identical over 10 bases. CDR3 size: 12 residues. The ends lost 8 bases at V and 6 bases at J; junction bases unmatched: 1. Germline assignment: CDR1 MDHEN and CDR2 SYDVKM. The CDR3, as DNA: TGTGCCAGCCGGACAGGGGGCAATGAGCAGTTCTTC. Its translation: CASRTGGNEQFF.

The V call is TRBV6-5, the J call TRBJ1-6; a possible D gene is TRBD1 (6 bases). The CDR3 has 13 amino acids. Trimming left V 6 bases short and J 7 bases short, with 10 bases between. CDR1 is MNHEY and CDR2 is SVGAGI in the germline V gene. The CDR3 sequence: CASSFTGNSPLHF. For the CDR3, the DNA is TGTGCCAGCAGCTTTACAGGGAATTCACCCCTCCACTTT.

The gene calls are TRBV7-9 and TRBJ1-4; tentatively, D is TRBD1 (5 bases). The ends were cut back, 4 bases at V and 8 bases at J, with 11 bases in the middle. The CDR3 extends over 13 amino acids. Germline loops: CDR1 SEHNR, CDR2 FQNEAQ (reference sequence). CDR3 DNA: TGTGCCAGCAGCTCGCCGGGACTAGAAAAACTGTTTTTT. Residues: CASSSPGLEKLFF.

The sample holds a few counts of this clone. The chain links TRBV18 to TRBJ2-7, with D possibly TRBD2 on 6 matching bases. V was cut by 2 bases and J by 0 bases, with 17 bases left in between. In germline, CDR1 is KGHSH, CDR2 LQKENI. There are 17 residues in the CDR3. The CDR3 is CASSPSSRRGSSYEQYF. CDR3 nucleotide sequence: TGTGCCAGCTCACCATCTTCCCGCCGGGGGAGCTCCTACGAGCAGTACTTC. Combining the CDR3 with reference TRBV18 and TRBJ2-7 gives the whole variable domain NAGVMQNPRHLVRRRGQEARLRCSPMKGHSHVYWYRQLPEEGLKFMVYLQKENIIDESGMPKERFSAEFPKEGPSILRIQQVVRGDSAAYFCASSPSSRRGSSYEQYFGPGTRLTVT.

The chain has TRBV6-5 and TRBJ1-2; weak D call: TRBD1 (5 bases). This CDR3 spans 14 amino acids. The ends were cut back, 0 bases at V and 2 bases at J, with 7 bases in the middle. Germline assignment: CDR1 MNHEY and CDR2 SVGAGI. The CDR3 sequence: CASSYSAGNYGYTF. CDR3 DNA sequence: TGTGCCAGCAGTTACTCGGCAGGGAACTATGGCTACACCTTC.

The gene calls are TRBV7-9 and TRBJ1-1; D ambiguous. The length of the CDR3 is 14 residues. The germline gives CDR1 SEHNR, CDR2 FQNEAQ (reference sequence). V was cut by 3 bases and J by 1 base, with 9 bases left in between. The CDR3 DNA reads as TGTGCCAGCAGCTTGCGGGCTTCGAACACTGAAGCTTTCTTT. The encoded protein is CASSLRASNTEAFF.

The rearrangement links TRBV19 to TRBJ2-1; 7 bases fit TRBD2. There are 17 residues in the CDR3. Germline values: CDR1 LNHDA, CDR2 SQIVND (reference sequence). V lost 0 bases and J lost 4; bases outside the gene matches: 9. The CDR3 nucleotides read TGTGCCAGTAGTATAGAGGGGGGGGTCCGGCTTTACAATGAGCAGTTCTTC. Protein sequence: CASSIEGGVRLYNEQFF.

The gene calls are TRBV6-5 and TRBJ1-1; D gene unclear. This CDR3 has 15 residues. The V and J ends lost 5 bases and 7 bases respectively, with 20 bases between them. The germline gives CDR1 MNHEY, CDR2 SVGAGI. The CDR3 loop is CASSPSPGLPGEAFF. The CDR3, as DNA: TGTGCCAGCAGTCCGTCCCCCGGCCTCCCGGGTGAAGCTTTCTTT.

The chain joins TRBV19 to TRBJ1-5, with a weak D call TRBD1 (5 bases). With 7 bases removed from V and 5 bases from J, the gap between germline ends came to 12 bases. Germline values: CDR1 LNHDA, CDR2 SQIVND (reference sequence). CDR3 length: 13 residues. The CDR3 spells CASTRQLDQPQHF. The CDR3 DNA follows: TGTGCCAGTACTAGACAGCTAGATCAGCCCCAGCATTTT. The full variable domain, with the rest looked up from reference TRBV19 and TRBJ1-5, is DGGITQSPKYLFRKEGQNVTLSCEQNLNHDAMYWYRQDPGQGLRLIYYSQIVNDFQKGDIAEGYSVSREKKESFPLTVTSAQKNPTAFYLCASTRQLDQPQHFGDGTRLSIL.

This chain uses TRBV19 with TRBJ1-5; D is uncertain. The CDR3 is made up of 13 amino acids. Trimming removed 4 bases from V and 6 bases from J, with 10 bases in between. CDR1 LNHDA and CDR2 SQIVND come from the germline V gene (reference sequence). The DNA for the CDR3 is TGTGCCAGTAGTAAAGAGCGAGGTCAGCCCCAGCATTTT. Its translation is CASSKERGQPQHF.

The V gene is TRBV3-1 (or the pseudogene TRBV3-2), the J gene TRBJ2-6; D perhaps matches TRBD1 (5 bases). Trimming left V 5 bases short and J 0 bases short, with 17 bases between. The CDR3 covers 18 residues. Germline CDR1 LGHDT, CDR2 YNNKEL (reference sequence). CDR3 amino acids: CASSLPQAVFSGANVLTF. CDR3 in DNA: TGTGCCAGCAGCTTGCCACAGGCAGTATTCTCTGGGGCCAACGTCCTGACTTTC.

V gene TRBV29-1 combines with J gene TRBJ2-1; 7 nucleotides align to TRBD1. This CDR3 spans 15 amino acids. The germline V gene has CDR1 SQVTM and CDR2 ANQGSEA. J gave up 0 bases and V 3 bases, and 5 bases lay outside the gene matches. CDR3 in amino acids: CSVEDRFLSYNEQFF. CDR3 in DNA: TGCAGCGTTGAGGACAGGTTCCTCTCCTACAATGAGCAGTTCTTC.

The genes are TRBV9 and TRBJ2-5; 10 nucleotides align to TRBD2. Germline V lookup: CDR1 SGDLS, CDR2 YYNGEE. V lost 5 bases and J lost 3; bases outside the gene matches: 1. The CDR3 consists of 13 residues. Here the CDR3 DNA reads TGTGCCAGCAGTGGACTAGCGGAAGAGACCCAGTACTTC. It specifies CASSGLAEETQYF.

This chain joins TRBV9 and TRBJ1-3; unclear D gene. The CDR3 extends over 17 amino acids. Trimming shortened V by 0 bases and J by 0 bases, and 13 bases separated the two germline ends. Germline V gene sequence: CDR1 SGDLS, CDR2 YYNGEE. CDR3 residues: CASSVGQTRISGNTIYF. For the CDR3, the DNA is TGTGCCAGCAGCGTAGGCCAGACACGTATCTCTGGAAACACCATATATTTT.